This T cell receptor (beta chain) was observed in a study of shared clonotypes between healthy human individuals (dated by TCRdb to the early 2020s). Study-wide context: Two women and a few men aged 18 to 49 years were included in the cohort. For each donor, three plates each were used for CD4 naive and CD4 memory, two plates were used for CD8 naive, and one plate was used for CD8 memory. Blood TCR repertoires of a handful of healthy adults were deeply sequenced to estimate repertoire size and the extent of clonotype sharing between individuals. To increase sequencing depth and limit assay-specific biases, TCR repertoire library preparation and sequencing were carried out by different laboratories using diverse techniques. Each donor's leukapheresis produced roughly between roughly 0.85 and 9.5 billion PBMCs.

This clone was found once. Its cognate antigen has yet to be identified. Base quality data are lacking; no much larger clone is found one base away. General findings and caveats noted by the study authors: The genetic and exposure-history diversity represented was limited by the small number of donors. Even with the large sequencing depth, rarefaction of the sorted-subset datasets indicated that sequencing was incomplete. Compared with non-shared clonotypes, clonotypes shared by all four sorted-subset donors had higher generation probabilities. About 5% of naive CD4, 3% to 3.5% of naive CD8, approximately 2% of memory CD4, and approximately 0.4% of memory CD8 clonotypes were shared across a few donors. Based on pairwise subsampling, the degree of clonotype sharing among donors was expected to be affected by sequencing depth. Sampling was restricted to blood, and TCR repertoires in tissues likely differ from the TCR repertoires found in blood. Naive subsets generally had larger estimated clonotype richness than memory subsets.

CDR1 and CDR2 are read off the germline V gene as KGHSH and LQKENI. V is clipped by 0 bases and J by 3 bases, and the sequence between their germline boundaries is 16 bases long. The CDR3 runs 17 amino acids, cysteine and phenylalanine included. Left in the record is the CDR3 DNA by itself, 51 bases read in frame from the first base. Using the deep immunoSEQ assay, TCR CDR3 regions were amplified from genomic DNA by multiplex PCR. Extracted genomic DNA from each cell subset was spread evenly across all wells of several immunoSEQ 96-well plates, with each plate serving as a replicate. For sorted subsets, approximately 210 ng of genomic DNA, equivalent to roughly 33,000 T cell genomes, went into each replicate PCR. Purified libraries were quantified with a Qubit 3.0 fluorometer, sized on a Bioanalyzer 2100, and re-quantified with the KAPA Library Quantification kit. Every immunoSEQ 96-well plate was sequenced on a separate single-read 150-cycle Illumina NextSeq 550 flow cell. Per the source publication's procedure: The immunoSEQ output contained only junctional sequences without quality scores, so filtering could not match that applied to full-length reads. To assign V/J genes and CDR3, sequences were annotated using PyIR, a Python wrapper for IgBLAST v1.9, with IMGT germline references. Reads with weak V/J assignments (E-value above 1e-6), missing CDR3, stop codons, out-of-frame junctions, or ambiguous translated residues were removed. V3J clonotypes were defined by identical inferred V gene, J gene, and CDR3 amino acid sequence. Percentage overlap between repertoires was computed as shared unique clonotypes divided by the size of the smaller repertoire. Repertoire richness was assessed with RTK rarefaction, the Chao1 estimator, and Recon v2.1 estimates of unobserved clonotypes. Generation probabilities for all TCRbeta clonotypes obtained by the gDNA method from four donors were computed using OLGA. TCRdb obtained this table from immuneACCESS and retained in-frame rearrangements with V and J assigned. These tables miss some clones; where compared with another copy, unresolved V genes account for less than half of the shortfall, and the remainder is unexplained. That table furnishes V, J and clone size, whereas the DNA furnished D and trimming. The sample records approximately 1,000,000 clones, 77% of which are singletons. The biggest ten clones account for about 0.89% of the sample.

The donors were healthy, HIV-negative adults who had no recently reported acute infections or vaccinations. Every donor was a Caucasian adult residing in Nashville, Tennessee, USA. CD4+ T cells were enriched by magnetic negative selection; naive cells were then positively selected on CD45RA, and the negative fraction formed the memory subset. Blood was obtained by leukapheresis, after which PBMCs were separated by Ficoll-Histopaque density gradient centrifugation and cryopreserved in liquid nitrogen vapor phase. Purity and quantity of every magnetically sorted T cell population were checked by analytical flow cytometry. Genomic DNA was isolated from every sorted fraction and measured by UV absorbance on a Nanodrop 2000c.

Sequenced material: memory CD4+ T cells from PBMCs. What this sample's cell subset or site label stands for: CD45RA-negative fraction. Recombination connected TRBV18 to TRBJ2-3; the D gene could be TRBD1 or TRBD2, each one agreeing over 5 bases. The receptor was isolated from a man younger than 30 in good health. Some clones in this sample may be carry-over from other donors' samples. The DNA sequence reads TGTGCCAGCTCACCACCGGTTTGGGGGAGAAGGACAGATACGCAGTATTTT. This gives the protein CASSPPVWGRRTDTQYF.